This TCR beta chain was profiled in a study of glioma-infiltrating T cells after dendritic cell vaccination. Notes on the study in general: Survival was not directly related to TCR clonality in these patients.

Germline trimming cut 0 bases from V and 6 bases from J; bases unmatched to any gene: 10. This CDR3 is built from 17 residues. CDR1 is ENHRY, CDR2 SYGVKD, per germline. Repertoires were generated with immunoSEQ multiplex PCR, while TCRdb's copy carries only in-frame clones and drops some. This table has around 58,000 clones, 75% to 85% appearing once. Comment on this clone: Its antigen is not identified.

The receptor comes from a human donor with glioblastoma. This specimen was blood, taken before dendritic cell vaccination. V and J are TRBV10-3 and TRBJ2-2, with TRBD2 matching over 7 bases. The CDR3: CAISESSGGRGAGELFF. CDR3 coding DNA: TGTGCCATCAGTGAGTCGTCGGGTGGCCGGGGGGCCGGGGAGCTGTTTTTT.